The 20 T cell receptor beta chains presented below share a single source sample, sequenced in a study of CD8+CD57+ T cells in acquired aplastic anemia (dated by TCRdb to the late 2010s). Patients chosen for sequencing had shown expansion of CD8+CD57+ cells by flow cytometry. The instrument was an Illumina HiSeq 2000. TCR beta VDJ combination and CDR3 sequence profiling used genomic DNA as the template. TCRdb reworked the public reads: Q25 trimming with fastp, MiXCR clone assembly, productive beta chains retained. Each CDR3 protein appears once, grouped with its most common genes and DNA. In all, the sample holds 150,000 to 200,000 distinct CDR3 sequences, and less than 60% of those were seen once. Around 1.8% of the sample rests with the top ten. The sample comprised sorted CD4+, CD8+, or CD8+CD57+ T cells (not recorded which) from PBMCs. The receptors derive from a human donor with aplastic anemia.

A few counts support this clonotype. The chain has TRBV2 and TRBJ1-6; D not resolved. The V gene lost 7 bases and the J gene lost 10 bases, with 17 bases spanning the gap. Germline-derived CDR1 and CDR2 are SNHLY and FYNNEI. The CDR3 runs 14 residues. DNA of the CDR3: TGTGCCAGCACCGAGGGCCAGGCTAAATCACCCCTCCACTTT. Translating it yields CASTEGQAKSPLHF.

The chain joins TRBV2 to TRBJ2-1; 9 bases are shared with TRBD1. The end of the DNA is better explained by TRBJ2-7, so the J call may be wrong. CDR3 size: 15 residues. CDR1 and CDR2 from the germline V gene are SNHLY and FYNNEI. As DNA, the CDR3 is TGTGCCAGCAGTACTACAGGGGGCGCATCTGACGAGCAGTACTTC. Translating it yields CASSTTGGASDEQYF.

This clonotype has just one count. The gene calls are TRBV20-1 and TRBJ2-5; 7 bases are shared with TRBD1. CDR3 length: 13 residues. Looked up from germline, CDR1 is DFQATT and CDR2 is SNEGSKA (reference sequence). Trimming cost V 6 bases and J 5 bases; bases outside gene matches: 9. The CDR3 DNA follows: TGCAGTGCGCCGACAGGGTTCCGGGAGACCCAGTACTTC. Translation gives CSAPTGFRETQYF.

Note on this clonotype: A much larger clone is a single base away; this may be a read error. This CDR3 fails to terminate in the conserved phenylalanine or tryptophan, so it likely reflects a read error. The rearrangement joins TRBV14 to TRBJ2-1, with D perhaps TRBD1 or TRBD2 (5 bases each). Germline CDR1 and CDR2: SGHDN and FVKESK. The V end lost 0 bases, the J end lost 9 bases, and 9 bases lay between the germline ends. The CDR3 totals 13 residues. The CDR3 sequence is CASSQDLGGEQFL. DNA of the CDR3: TGTGCCAGCAGCCAAGATCTTGGGGGTGAGCAGTTCCTC.

The chain couples TRBV24-1 to TRBJ2-1; D uncertain. Germline assignment: CDR1 KGHDR and CDR2 SFDVKD. The V end was cut by 8 bases, the J end by 8 bases, with 9 bases between. The CDR3 sequence is 11 residues long. In DNA, the CDR3 is TGTGCCACCACCCAGAGTGATGAGCAGTTCTTC. Protein product: CATTQSDEQFF.

The chain has TRBV25-1 and TRBJ2-1; 11 bases are a match to TRBD1. CDR3 length equals 15 residues. Germline CDR1 MGHDK, CDR2 SYGVNS. With V trimmed by 7 bases and J by 5 bases, 7 bases remained unmatched. CDR3 loop: CASTSGQGVDNEQFF. CDR3 sequence (DNA): TGTGCCAGCACCTCGGGACAGGGGGTTGACAATGAGCAGTTCTTC.

A remark on this clonotype: Lacking the conserved final phenylalanine or tryptophan, this CDR3 likely reflects a read error. The chain is built from TRBV10-3 and TRBJ1-1; D remains ambiguous. The CDR3 runs 14 residues. CDR1 and CDR2 from the germline V gene are ENHRY and SYGVKD. The V and J ends lost 6 bases and 2 bases respectively, with 13 bases between them. The CDR3 reads CAISEGPQNTEAFL. CDR3 coding DNA: TGTGCCATCAGCGAAGGCCCCCAAAACACTGAAGCTTTCCTT.

This clonotype has ten or more counts. The chain links TRBV4-3 to TRBJ2-7, with 8 bases aligning to TRBD1. Germline CDR1 LGHNA, CDR2 YSLEER. The CDR3 loop spans 13 amino acids. The ends lost 5 bases at V and 4 bases at J; junction bases unmatched: 4. The CDR3 sequence: CASSARQGYEQYF. The DNA of the CDR3 is TGCGCCAGCAGCGCGCGACAGGGGTACGAGCAGTACTTC.

The chain is built from TRBV2 and TRBJ2-7; D might be TRBD1 (6 bases). V was shortened by 10 bases and J by 0 bases, with 16 bases between the two germline ends. In germline, CDR1 is SNHLY, CDR2 FYNNEI. The CDR3 spans 14 residues. DNA of the CDR3: TGTGCCAATCCGACAGGACCGTTCTCCTACGAGCAGTACTTC. Its translation: CANPTGPFSYEQYF.

This clonotype was observed many times. The chain combines TRBV24-1 with TRBJ2-5; D is perhaps TRBD1 (7 bases). This CDR3 spans 16 amino acids. The germline V and J ends were trimmed by 3 bases and 1 base, with 14 bases remaining between them. CDR1 and CDR2 from the germline V gene are KGHDR and SFDVKD. The CDR3 spells CATSDPPRDSQETQYF. The CDR3 nucleotides are TGTGCCACCAGTGATCCCCCGCGGGACAGCCAAGAGACCCAGTACTTC.

This clonotype was observed many times. V is TRBV6-5 and J is TRBJ2-3; TRBD2 matches at 11 bases. The CDR3 is 17 residues long. J gave up 6 bases and V 0 bases, and 8 bases lay outside the gene matches. Per the germline V gene, CDR1 is MNHEY and CDR2 is SVGAGI. CDR3 bases: TGTGCCAGCAGTTACTCGGTAGCGGGGGGGATCAGCGATACGCAGTATTTT. It encodes CASSYSVAGGISDTQYF.

The chain combines TRBV5-1 with TRBJ2-7, with 12 bases that match TRBD2. Germline assignment: CDR1 SGHRS and CDR2 YFSETQ. Trimming removed 1 base from V and 5 bases from J; junction bases left unmatched: 13. The CDR3 runs 18 residues. CDR3 residues: CASSLRPALAGGLNEQYF. Here the CDR3 DNA reads TGCGCCAGCAGCTTGCGACCTGCCCTAGCGGGAGGGCTCAACGAGCAGTACTTC.

As concerns this clonotype: No conserved phenylalanine or tryptophan ends this CDR3, so it is likely a read error. The chain uses TRBV2 and TRBJ2-7; TRBD1 matches at 8 bases. The CDR3 length is 13 residues. The J segment lost 3 bases and the V segment lost 8 bases, leaving 6 bases of the junction unmatched. Germline V CDR1 and CDR2: SNHLY, FYNNEI. The DNA of the CDR3 is TGTGCCAGCCTCCAGGGGGCCCTCTACGAGCAGTACTCC. This sequence encodes CASLQGALYEQYS.

There are many counts of this clonotype. The V and J genes are TRBV15 and TRBJ1-1; D might be TRBD1 (6 bases). The CDR3 runs to 13 residues. Trimming stripped 3 bases from V and 1 base from J, with 6 bases between. CDR1 and CDR2 (germline): LNHNV, YYDKDF (reference sequence). CDR3 in amino acids: CATSRDRNTEAFF. CDR3 nucleotides: TGTGCCACCAGCAGGGACAGGAACACTGAAGCTTTCTTT.

On this clonotype: Possible read error: a much larger clone is one base away. The chain combines TRBV9 with TRBJ1-4; 10 positions agree with TRBD1. Germline V CDR1 and CDR2: SGDLS, YYNGEE. The CDR3 covers 15 residues. The CDR3 region is CASSRMGQGSEELFF. CDR3 nucleotide sequence: TGTGCCAGCAGCCGAATGGGACAGGGGTCTGAAGAACTGTTTTTT.

Of note for this clonotype: Given a much more abundant clone one base away, this may be a read error. The conserved phenylalanine or tryptophan is not found at the CDR3 terminus, so this likely reflects a read error. J is TRBJ2-7 and V is TRBV7-7; a weak D match, TRBD1 (5 bases). This CDR3 spans 18 amino acids. Germline loops: CDR1 SSHAT, CDR2 FNYEAQ (reference sequence). CDR3 residues: CASSFGQGVLFTSDEQYL. For the CDR3, the DNA is TGTGCTAGCAGCTTTGGGCAGGGTGTCCTTTTTACTTCAGACGAGCAGTACCTC.

This clonotype was counted once. V gene TRBV4-1 combines with J gene TRBJ2-1; 7 nucleotides agree with TRBD1. From germline, CDR1 is MGHRA and CDR2 YSYEKL. J lost 4 bases, V lost 5 bases, and 5 bases had no gene match. The CDR3 sequence is 14 residues long. In nucleotides, the CDR3 is TGCGCCAGCAGCAAACGGGACAGATACAATGAGCAGTTCTTC. Protein product: CASSKRDRYNEQFF.

The chain couples TRBV9 to TRBJ1-6; TRBD1 matches at 9 bases. Germline CDR1 and CDR2: SGDLS and YYNGEE. V dropped 0 bases and J dropped 9; count of bases not matched to a gene: 4. The CDR3 totals 15 residues. The CDR3 region has the DNA TGTGCCAGCAGCGTAGGACAGGGGGGTACTTCACCCCTCCACTTT. Translation: CASSVGQGGTSPLHF.

The chain couples TRBV7-9 to TRBJ2-7; D uncertain. CDR1 SEHNR and CDR2 FQNEAQ come from the germline V gene (reference sequence). Trimming left V 1 base short and J 3 bases short, with 13 bases between. This CDR3 has 15 amino acids. The CDR3 is CASSLDGSSIYEQYF. DNA for the CDR3: TGTGCCAGCAGCTTAGATGGTAGCAGCATCTACGAGCAGTACTTC.

A note on this clonotype: A much larger clone lies a single base off, so this may be a read error. The chain is built from TRBV6-1 and TRBJ1-1, with a tentative D call TRBD1 (5 bases). The CDR3 spans 11 residues. CDR1 and CDR2 from the germline V gene are MNHNS and SASEGT. The CDR3 here is CASSRQNEALF. CDR3 DNA: TGTGCCAGCAGCAGACAGAATGAGGCTCTCTTT.